The entry that follows covers one T cell receptor beta chain sequence. Its antigen is unknown. Trimming removed 6 bases from V and 3 bases from J; junction bases left unmatched: 5. Germline V gene sequence: CDR1 SNHLY, CDR2 FYNNEI. CDR3 size: 13 residues. The PCR employed 60 Vbeta primers together with 13 Jbeta primers. Generated by immunoSEQ multiplex PCR, the TCRdb table keeps only in-frame clones and is missing some. The sample includes under 150,000 clones, around 83% of them seen just once. The data were taken from a study of cytomegalovirus exposure and HLA in healthy donors. Notes on the study in general: Among the sequence variants, a highly shared cluster was likely an artifact of sequencing. The study flagged approximately 180 TCR beta chains as cytomegalovirus-associated. It was reported that the classifier diagnosed cytomegalovirus status with high specificity and sensitivity in both the original and validation cohorts.

The V and J genes are TRBV2 and TRBJ2-7; 7 nucleotides align to TRBD1. The sequenced sample consisted of PBMCs. The clonotype was recovered from a man in his forties or fifties in good health and CMV-seropositive. DNA for the CDR3: TGTGCCAGCAGCGGGACAGAAAGCTACGAGCAGTACTTC. Its translation is CASSGTESYEQYF.